Listed below are T cell receptor beta chains from one sample, sequenced in a study of CD8 T cells in ankylosing spondylitis. TCRdb re-called the 5' RACE reads through MiXCR, storing one row per CDR3 protein. The sample shows tens of thousands of distinct CDR3 sequences, about 5.4% of them seen only once. Sequences were obtained from blood, either unsorted or a sorted T cell fraction (not recorded which). The receptors shown here come from a male donor with ankylosing spondylitis or in good health (not recorded which). The CDR3 runs from the conserved cysteine through the conserved F or W. A D gene is named only where the DNA matches it firmly. Expanded clones are given a class, and other clones once, few, many or no size at all.

J | V | size | D | CDR3 | DNA
TRBJ2-5 | TRBV28 | many | TRBD2 | CASSFRAGGLETQYF | TGTGCCAGCAGTTTTCGCGCGGGGGGGCTTGAGACCCAGTACTTC
TRBJ1-2 | TRBV5-1 | many | TRBD1 | CASSQGTASNYGYTF | TGCGCCAGCAGCCAAGGGACAGCTTCTAACTATGGCTACACCTTC
TRBJ2-1 | TRBV12-3/TRBV12-4 | many | - | CASSRDRGGFSEQFF | TGTGCCAGCAGCCGTGACAGGGGAGGGTTTTCGGAGCAGTTCTTC
TRBJ2-7 | TRBV7-6 | many | - | CASSFRPRTDPDHEQYF | TGTGCCAGCAGCTTCCGACCAAGAACCGACCCGGACCACGAGCAGTACTTC
TRBJ1-4 | TRBV4-1 | many | TRBD1 | CASRPTGEGTNEKLFF | TGCGCCAGCAGGCCGACAGGGGAAGGAACTAATGAAAAACTGTTTTTT
TRBJ2-1 | TRBV5-3 | many | TRBD1 | CARGRRDRADNEQFF | TGTGCCAGGGGGCGAAGAGACAGGGCGGACAATGAGCAGTTCTTC
TRBJ1-6 | TRBV2 | - | TRBD1 | CAICLSGTGHSYNSPLHF | TGTGCCATCTGTTTGTCGGGGACAGGTCACTCCTATAATTCACCCCTCCACTTT
TRBJ2-7 | TRBV7-9 | - | - | CASSPALGQFTYEQYF | TGTGCCAGCAGCCCGGCCTTGGGACAATTCACCTACGAGCAGTACTTC
TRBJ2-7 | TRBV28 | many | - | CASSLLGAGSSYEQYF | TGTGCCAGCAGTCTCCTAGGGGCGGGGAGCTCCTACGAGCAGTACTTC
TRBJ2-1 | TRBV4-1 | many | TRBD2 | CASSQNSGRYYNEQFF | TGCGCCAGCAGCCAGAATAGCGGGCGATACTACAATGAGCAGTTCTTC
TRBJ2-5 | TRBV3-1 | many | - | CASSQEGRKTQYF | TGTGCCAGCAGCCAAGAAGGTCGAAAGACCCAGTACTTC
TRBJ2-2 | TRBV4-1 | many | TRBD1 | CASSHADRAGELFF | TGCGCCAGCAGCCATGCCGACAGGGCCGGGGAGCTGTTTTTT
TRBJ2-7 | TRBV10-3 | many | TRBD1 | CAITAGQGSYEQYF | TGTGCCATCACTGCGGGACAGGGGTCCTACGAGCAGTACTTC
TRBJ1-4 | TRBV7-2 | - | - | CAGSLSGGNNEKLFF | TGTGCTGGCAGCTTATCCGGTGGTAATAATGAAAAACTGTTTTTT
TRBJ2-3 | TRBV9 | many | - | CASSPSGGLLTDTQYF | TGTGCCAGCAGCCCCTCTGGCGGACTACTGACAGATACGCAGTATTTT
TRBJ2-2 | TRBV10-3 | many | - | CAISARLGQNTGELFF | TGTGCCATCAGTGCGAGATTGGGACAAAACACCGGGGAGCTGTTTTTT